This T cell receptor (beta chain) derives from a study of graft-versus-host responses after intestinal transplantation. Study-level information: Recipients had transplants, and these were multivisceral, liver-intestinal, or isolated intestinal. Study conclusions and caveats: Circulating GvH clone levels at their peak were associated with HvG declines (early post-transplant).

On this clone itself: Its antigen is currently unknown.

Here immunoSEQ multiplex PCR was the method, and the copy in TCRdb shows in-frame clones only, minus some. The repertoire holds about 120,000 clones, with around 95% as singletons. The V and J ends lost 3 bases and 5 bases, in that order; junction bases with no gene match: 4. This CDR3 has 15 amino acids. CDR1 is MNHEY and CDR2 is SVGAGI in the germline V gene. This chain joins TRBV6-5 and TRBJ2-2, with 9 bases aligning to TRBD1. Source: unstimulated CD8+ T cells sorted from spleen or lymph node cells, taken before intestinal transplant. The receptor was derived from a human donor who received an intestinal transplant. DNA for the CDR3: TGTGCCAGCAGTTATCCGGGACAGGGTACCGGGGAGCTGTTTTTT. It encodes CASSYPGQGTGELFF.